Following are 31 T cell receptor beta chains from one sample sequenced in a study of cytomegalovirus exposure and HLA in healthy donors. PCR amplification relied on 60 Vbeta primers (plus 13 Jbeta primers). Produced via immunoSEQ multiplex PCR; TCRdb's table is partial and in-frame only. The data show roughly 82,000 clones, approximately 77% seen once. Sequenced sample: PBMCs. Receptor source: a woman in her 40s in good health and CMV-seropositive.

This rearrangement joins TRBV19 to TRBJ2-1; maybe TRBD2 (6 bases). Germline V gene data show CDR1 as LNHDA and CDR2 as SQIVND (reference sequence). V was trimmed by 5 bases and J by 9 bases, leaving 17 bases between them. The CDR3 covers 14 residues. CDR3 nucleotides: TGTGCCAGTAGTTTTCCGACTAGAGGGCCTGAGCAGTTCTTC. Amino acid sequence: CASSFPTRGPEQFF.

The CDR3 DNA reads TGTGCCAGCAGTCCCCTCCGGACTAGCGGGGTCCCAGATACGCAGTATTTT. Its protein is CASSPLRTSGVPDTQYF. The chain has TRBV28 and TRBJ2-3, with 12 bases fitting TRBD2. Trimming removed 5 bases from V and 4 bases from J; junction bases left unmatched: 10. Germline CDR1 and CDR2: MDHEN and SYDVKM. This CDR3 contains 17 residues.

The chain uses TRBV6-5 and TRBJ1-6, with 9 bases lining up with TRBD1. The germline gives CDR1 MNHEY, CDR2 SVGAGI. The J segment lost 7 bases and the V segment lost 5 bases, leaving 6 bases of the junction unmatched. CDR3 length: 15 amino acids. CDR3 amino acids: CASSQTGTGNSPLHF. As DNA, the CDR3 is TGTGCCAGCAGTCAAACCGGGACAGGGAATTCACCCCTCCACTTT.

The chain combines TRBV18 with TRBJ1-2, with D maybe TRBD1 (6 bases). This CDR3 has 14 residues. The germline V gene has CDR1 KGHSH and CDR2 LQKENI. The ends were cut back, 3 bases at V and 2 bases at J, with 10 bases in the middle. CDR3 amino acids: CASSPTRGNYGYTF. The CDR3 region has the DNA TGTGCCAGCTCACCGACCAGGGGCAACTATGGCTACACCTTC.

The chain uses TRBV5-1 and TRBJ1-2; TRBD1 is a possible D gene (6 bases). The germline CDR1 and CDR2 sequences are SGHRS and YFSETQ. The CDR3 is 12 residues long. The germline V and J ends were trimmed by 2 bases and 8 bases, with 10 bases remaining between them. The CDR3: CASSLAGEGYTF. CDR3 nucleotide sequence: TGCGCCAGCAGCTTAGCAGGGGAAGGCTACACCTTC.

The chain employs TRBV5-6 and TRBJ1-2; D is unresolved. Looked up from germline, CDR1 is SGHDT and CDR2 is YYEEEE. This CDR3 region has 13 residues. Trimming took off 4 bases at V and 0 bases at J, with 7 bases between the two ends. This CDR3 reads CASSPDPNYGYTF. CDR3 coding DNA: TGTGCCAGCAGCCCAGATCCTAACTATGGCTACACCTTC.

The rearrangement joins TRBV7-8 to TRBJ1-5; tentative D call: TRBD1 (5 bases). There are 16 residues in the CDR3. Trimming took off 2 bases at V and 0 bases at J, with 11 bases between the two ends. Germline V gives CDR1 SGHVS, CDR2 FQNEAQ. Written as DNA, the CDR3 is TGTGCCAGCAGCTTATTGGGGCAGGCTAGCAATCAGCCCCAGCATTTT. This codes for CASSLLGQASNQPQHF.

The chain carries TRBV6-4 and TRBJ1-1, with D tentatively TRBD1 (6 bases). The germline V gene has CDR1 MRHNA and CDR2 SNTAGT. V lost 6 bases to trimming and J lost 8 bases, with 10 bases between them. The CDR3 runs to 11 residues. The CDR3, as DNA: TGTGCCAGCAGGCCCGGGACAGAAGCTTTCTTT. Its protein product is CASRPGTEAFF.

The gene calls are TRBV6-6 and TRBJ2-2, with 9 bases lining up with TRBD1. Germline lookup yields CDR1 MNHNY and CDR2 SVGAGI (reference sequence). CDR3 length: 15 residues. V trimming: 9 bases; J trimming: 4 bases; junction bases outside the gene matches: 9. The CDR3 region has the DNA TGTGCCAGTCATACAGGGGGCGCAGGCACCGGGGAGCTGTTTTTT. It encodes CASHTGGAGTGELFF.

The chain has TRBV5-1 and TRBJ2-7; no definite D call. CDR3 size: 12 residues. V was shortened by 4 bases and J by 3 bases, with 8 bases between the two germline ends. CDR1 SGHRS and CDR2 YFSETQ come from the germline V gene. The CDR3 sequence is CASSPGLYEQYF. In DNA, the CDR3 is TGCGCCAGCAGCCCGGGTCTCTACGAGCAGTACTTC.

V gene TRBV5-4 combines with J gene TRBJ1-3; D ambiguous. The CDR3 covers 15 residues. Germline assignment: CDR1 SGHNT and CDR2 YYREEE (reference sequence). V lost 3 bases and J lost 0, with 10 bases in between. The CDR3 DNA is TGTGCCAGCAGCTCAGACATGAGCTCTGGAAACACCATATATTTT. Protein: CASSSDMSSGNTIYF.

In its sample, this clone was seen a few times. The J gene is TRBJ2-7, the V gene TRBV4-3; 7 bases map to TRBD1. V lost 0 bases to trimming and J lost 3 bases; unmatched junction nucleotides: 8. The CDR3 length is 16 residues. Germline assignment: CDR1 LGHNA and CDR2 YSLEER. The CDR3 sequence is CASSQDVWDSGYEQYF. CDR3 DNA: TGCGCCAGCAGCCAAGATGTCTGGGACAGCGGCTACGAGCAGTACTTC.

The J gene is TRBJ1-2, the V gene TRBV10-3, with 10 bases that match TRBD1. This CDR3 is built from 14 residues. Germline values: CDR1 ENHRY, CDR2 SYGVKD. V lost 6 bases to trimming and J lost 2 bases; unmatched junction nucleotides: 3. In DNA, the CDR3 is TGTGCCATCAGAAGGGACAGGGGCAACTATGGCTACACCTTC. Protein: CAIRRDRGNYGYTF.

The chain links TRBV5-1 to TRBJ2-2; 12 bases are a match to TRBD2. Germline CDR1 and CDR2: SGHRS and YFSETQ. With V trimmed by 4 bases and J by 5 bases, 12 bases remained unmatched. The CDR3 sequence is 18 residues long. The CDR3, as DNA: TGCGCCAGCAGCCGTCGACTAGCGGGGGCTACGGGGACCGGGGAGCTGTTTTTT. Amino acid sequence: CASSRRLAGATGTGELFF.

This chain joins TRBV5-1 and TRBJ2-1; D perhaps matches TRBD2 (5 bases). CDR1 and CDR2 (germline): SGHRS, YFSETQ. Trimming removed 0 bases from V and 0 bases from J, with 7 bases in between. The CDR3 runs 15 residues. The CDR3, as DNA: TGCGCCAGCAGCTTGGCGGGGAGCTCCTACAATGAGCAGTTCTTC. This encodes CASSLAGSSYNEQFF.

The chain joins TRBV7-2 to TRBJ2-1; D is undetermined. The V and J ends lost 5 bases and 5 bases respectively, with 13 bases between them. CDR3 length equals 14 residues. Germline-derived CDR1 and CDR2 are SGHTA and FQGNSA. The DNA for the CDR3 is TGTGCCAGCAGCAAAGGTGCAGGAAACAATGAGCAGTTCTTC. This gives the protein CASSKGAGNNEQFF.

The V gene is TRBV5-4, the J gene TRBJ2-7, with D perhaps TRBD1 (5 bases). The CDR3 loop spans 15 amino acids. V was shortened by 1 base and J by 3 bases, with 14 bases between the two germline ends. The germline V gene has CDR1 SGHNT and CDR2 YYREEE (reference sequence). The CDR3: CASSLSSGQGYEQYF. As DNA, the CDR3 is TGTGCCAGCAGCTTGTCGTCAGGACAAGGCTACGAGCAGTACTTC.

The chain carries TRBV6-5 and TRBJ1-3, with 10 bases matching TRBD1. CDR3 size: 15 residues. V shed 6 bases, J shed 4 bases, and the junction held 6 bases outside the gene matches. The V gene's germline CDR1 is MNHEY and CDR2 SVGAGI. The CDR3 loop is CASSLGTGVGNTIYF. CDR3 nucleotide sequence: TGTGCCAGCAGCCTCGGGACAGGGGTAGGAAACACCATATATTTT.

V gene TRBV5-1 combines with J gene TRBJ2-7, with D tentatively TRBD1 (6 bases). Per the germline V gene, CDR1 is SGHRS and CDR2 is YFSETQ. With 0 bases removed from V and 5 bases from J, the gap between germline ends came to 15 bases. The length of the CDR3 is 15 residues. CDR3 in amino acids: CASSLGLLQGNEQYF. The CDR3 coding sequence is TGCGCCAGCAGCTTGGGACTATTACAGGGAAACGAGCAGTACTTC.

The CDR3 sequence: CASSRSDREDGYTF. The CDR3 DNA reads TGTGCCAGTAGCCGTTCGGACAGGGAGGACGGCTACACCTTC. The chain employs TRBV19 and TRBJ1-2, with 8 bases lining up with TRBD1. Germline trimming cut 6 bases from V and 8 bases from J; bases unmatched to any gene: 11. CDR1 is LNHDA, CDR2 SQIVND, per germline (reference sequence). The CDR3 contains 14 residues.

The chain employs TRBV13 and TRBJ2-5; 16 nucleotides align to TRBD2. Germline assignment: CDR1 PRHDT and CDR2 FYEKMQ (reference sequence). CDR3 length: 17 amino acids. V lost 2 bases and J lost 3; bases outside the gene matches: 3. The CDR3 DNA sequence: TGTGCCAGCAGCTTACGGGGACTAGCGGGAGGGAAAGAGACCCAGTACTTC. It yields the protein CASSLRGLAGGKETQYF.

This chain connects TRBV7-9 to TRBJ1-2; D is uncertain. CDR3 size: 14 residues. Trimming removed 5 bases at V and 3 bases at J, with 13 bases between. Germline lookup yields CDR1 SEHNR and CDR2 FQNEAQ (reference sequence). CDR3 loop: CASSRRTEDYGYTF. In DNA form, the CDR3 reads TGTGCCAGCAGCAGAAGGACTGAGGACTATGGCTACACCTTC. Combining the CDR3 with reference TRBV7-9 and TRBJ1-2 gives the whole variable domain DTGVSQNPRHKITKRGQNVTFRCDPISEHNRLYWYRQTLGQGPEFLTYFQNEAQLEKSRLLSDRFSAERPKGSFSTLEIQRTEQGDSAMYLCASSRRTEDYGYTFGSGTRLTVV.

J is TRBJ2-5 and V is TRBV9; the match to TRBD2 covers 11 bases. Germline CDR1 reads SGDLS; CDR2 reads YYNGEE. V was pared by 2 bases and J by 7 bases, with 10 bases of the junction left unmatched. The CDR3 is 16 amino acids. The CDR3 region is CASSVSGLAAAGTQYF. The CDR3 DNA follows: TGTGCCAGCAGCGTCTCGGGACTAGCGGCGGCTGGGACCCAGTACTTC. The whole variable domain, remainder taken from reference TRBV9 and TRBJ2-5, is DSGVTQTPKHLITATGQRVTLRCSPRSGDLSVYWYQQSLDQGLQFLIQYYNGEERAKGNILERFSAQQFPDLHSELNLSSLELGDSALYFCASSVSGLAAAGTQYFGPGTRLLVL.

This clone was found a few times. The J gene is TRBJ2-7, the V gene TRBV9; 9 nucleotides align to TRBD2. CDR3 length: 14 amino acids. The germline V gene has CDR1 SGDLS and CDR2 YYNGEE. V shed 2 bases and J 5 bases; nucleotides not matched to a gene: 5. The CDR3 loop reads CASSVGLANHEQYF. As DNA, the CDR3 is TGTGCCAGCAGCGTTGGACTAGCGAACCACGAGCAGTACTTC.

The chain uses TRBV6-9 and TRBJ1-2; 9 bases fit TRBD1. The J segment lost 3 bases and the V segment lost 10 bases, leaving 9 bases of the junction unmatched. The germline CDR1 and CDR2 sequences are MNHGY and SVAAGI. The CDR3 loop spans 14 amino acids. CDR3 sequence: CATRPDRGDYGYTF. The CDR3 DNA reads TGTGCCACCAGACCAGACAGGGGGGACTATGGCTACACCTTC.

The chain uses TRBV7-2 and TRBJ2-1, with 11 bases fitting TRBD1. Germline V gene data show CDR1 as SGHTA and CDR2 as FQGNSA. The CDR3 has 13 residues. Trimming at V came to 5 bases and at J to 7 bases, leaving 1 base not matched to a gene. The CDR3, as DNA: TGTGCCAGCAGCGGGACAGGGGGGAATGAGCAGTTCTTC. This translates into CASSGTGGNEQFF.

This chain links TRBV9 with TRBJ2-1; D is perhaps TRBD2 (6 bases). CDR3 length: 15 residues. Germline CDR1 SGDLS, CDR2 YYNGEE. V lost 0 bases and J 4 bases, leaving 11 bases between the germline ends. The CDR3 reads CASSVGGNGYNEQFF. The CDR3 coding sequence is TGTGCCAGCAGCGTAGGCGGGAATGGATACAATGAGCAGTTCTTC.

The J gene is TRBJ1-6, the V gene TRBV6-1; TRBD1 agrees at 9 bases. CDR1 is MNHNS, CDR2 SASEGT, per germline. J lost 9 bases, V lost 7 bases, and 10 bases had no gene match. The CDR3 extends over 15 amino acids. CDR3 loop: CASTAEGQGSSPLHF. In DNA, the CDR3 is TGTGCCAGCACCGCAGAGGGACAGGGATCTTCACCCCTCCACTTT.

Concerning this clone: The junction and the germline gene differ at one end; a read error may be behind it. This chain joins TRBV6-5 and TRBJ1-1; the match to TRBD1 covers 10 bases. Germline values: CDR1 MNHEY, CDR2 SVGAGI. The CDR3 sequence is 14 residues long. In DNA, the CDR3 is TGTGCCAGCAGACTGGACAGGGGGAACCCTGAAGCTTTCTTT. It encodes CASRLDRGNPEAFF.

The count of this clone is one. This chain connects TRBV6-5 to TRBJ2-3, with 8 nucleotides matching TRBD2. V gave up 6 bases and J gave up 2 bases; unmatched junction bases: 4. The CDR3 extends over 14 amino acids. The V gene's germline CDR1 is MNHEY and CDR2 SVGAGI. CDR3 in DNA: TGTGCCAGCAGACTAGCGGTAGACACAGATACGCAGTATTTT. The encoded protein is CASRLAVDTDTQYF.

The chain has TRBV15 and TRBJ1-4; possible D gene TRBD1, 6 bases. The CDR3 is 15 amino acids. The V end was cut by 1 base, the J end by 3 bases, with 9 bases between. Germline V gives CDR1 LNHNV, CDR2 YYDKDF (reference sequence). CDR3 amino acids: CATSRGQAANEKLFF. The CDR3 nucleotides read TGTGCCACCAGCAGAGGACAGGCCGCTAATGAAAAACTGTTTTTT.